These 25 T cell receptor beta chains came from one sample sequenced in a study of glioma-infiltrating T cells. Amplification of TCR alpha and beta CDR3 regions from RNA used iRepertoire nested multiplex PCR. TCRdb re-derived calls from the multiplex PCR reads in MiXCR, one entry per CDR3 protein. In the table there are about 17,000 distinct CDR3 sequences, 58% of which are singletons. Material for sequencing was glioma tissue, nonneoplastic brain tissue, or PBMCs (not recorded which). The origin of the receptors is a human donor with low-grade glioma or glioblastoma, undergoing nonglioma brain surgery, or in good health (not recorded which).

The CDR3 spells CATDGLAGDNEQFF. The CDR3 DNA reads as TGTGCCACCGATGGACTAGCGGGAGATAATGAGCAGTTCTTC. This chain joins TRBV15 and TRBJ2-1, with 13 bases identical to TRBD2. CDR3 size: 14 residues. Germline loops: CDR1 LNHNV, CDR2 YYDKDF (reference sequence). V dropped 8 bases and J dropped 7; count of bases not matched to a gene: 5.

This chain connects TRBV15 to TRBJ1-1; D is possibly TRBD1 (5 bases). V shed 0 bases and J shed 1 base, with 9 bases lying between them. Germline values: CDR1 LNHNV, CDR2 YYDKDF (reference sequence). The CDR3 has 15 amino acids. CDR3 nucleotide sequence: TGTGCCACCAGCAGAGATTCAGGGTCGAACACTGAAGCTTTCTTT. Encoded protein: CATSRDSGSNTEAFF.

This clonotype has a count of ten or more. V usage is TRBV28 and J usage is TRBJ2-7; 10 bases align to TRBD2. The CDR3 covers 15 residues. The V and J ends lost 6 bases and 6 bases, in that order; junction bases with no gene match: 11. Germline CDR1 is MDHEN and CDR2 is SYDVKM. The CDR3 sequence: CASSPPLAGAPEQYF. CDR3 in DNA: TGTGCCAGCAGCCCGCCGCTAGCGGGAGCACCCGAGCAGTACTTC.

CDR3 loop: CASSEYSTEAFF. CDR3 in DNA: TGTGCCAGCAGTGAATACAGCACTGAAGCTTTCTTT. This chain uses TRBV25-1 with TRBJ1-1, with D unresolved. Germline V gives CDR1 MGHDK, CDR2 SYGVNS. The germline V and J ends were trimmed by 0 bases and 4 bases, with 3 bases remaining between them. This CDR3 is 12 amino acids long.

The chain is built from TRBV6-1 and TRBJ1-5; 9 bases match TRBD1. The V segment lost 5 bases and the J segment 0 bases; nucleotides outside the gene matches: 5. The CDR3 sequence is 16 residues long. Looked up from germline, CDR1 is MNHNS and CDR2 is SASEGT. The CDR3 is CASSTRTGDSNQPQHF. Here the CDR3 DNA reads TGTGCCAGCAGTACCCGGACAGGGGATAGCAATCAGCCCCAGCATTTT.

The CDR3 coding sequence is TGCAGTGCTAGAACCGGTAGTTGGACTGAAGCTTTCTTT. Residues: CSARTGSWTEAFF. The chain couples TRBV20-1 to TRBJ1-1; D gene ambiguous. The CDR3 sequence is 13 residues long. V lost 2 bases, J lost 5 bases, and 12 bases lay in between. Germline CDR1 DFQATT, CDR2 SNEGSKA (reference sequence).

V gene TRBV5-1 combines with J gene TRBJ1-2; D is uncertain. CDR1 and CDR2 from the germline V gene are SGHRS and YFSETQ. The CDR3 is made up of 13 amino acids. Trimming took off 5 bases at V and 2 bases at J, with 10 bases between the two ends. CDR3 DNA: TGCGCCAGCAGGAGCGGGCCCAACTATGGCTACACCTTC. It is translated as CASRSGPNYGYTF.

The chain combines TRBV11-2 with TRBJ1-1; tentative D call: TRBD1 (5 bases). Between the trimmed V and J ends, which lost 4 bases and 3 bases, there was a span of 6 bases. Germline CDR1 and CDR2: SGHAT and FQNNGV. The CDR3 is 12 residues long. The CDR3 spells CASSSRDTEAFF. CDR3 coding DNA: TGTGCCAGCAGCTCCAGGGACACTGAAGCTTTCTTT.

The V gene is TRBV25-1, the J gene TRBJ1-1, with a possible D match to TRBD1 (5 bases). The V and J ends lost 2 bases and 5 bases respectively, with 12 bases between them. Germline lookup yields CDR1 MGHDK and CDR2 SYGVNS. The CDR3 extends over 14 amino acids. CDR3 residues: CASSEQTAKTEAFF. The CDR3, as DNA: TGTGCCAGCAGTGAACAGACAGCGAAGACTGAAGCTTTCTTT.

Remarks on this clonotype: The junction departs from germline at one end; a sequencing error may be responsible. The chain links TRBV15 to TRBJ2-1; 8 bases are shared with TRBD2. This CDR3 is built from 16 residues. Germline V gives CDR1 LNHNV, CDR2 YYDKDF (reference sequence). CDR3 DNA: TGTGTCACCAGCAGAGATCGGCAAGCGGGAGCCAATGAGCAGTTCTTC. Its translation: CVTSRDRQAGANEQFF.

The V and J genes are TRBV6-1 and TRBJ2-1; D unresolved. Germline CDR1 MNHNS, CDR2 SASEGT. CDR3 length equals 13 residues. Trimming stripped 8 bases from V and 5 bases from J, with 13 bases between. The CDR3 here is CASGLNVHNEQFF. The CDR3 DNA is TGTGCCAGCGGGCTAAATGTGCACAATGAGCAGTTCTTC.

The CDR3 region is CASTQGGLSYEQYF. CDR3 sequence (DNA): TGTGCCAGCACCCAGGGGGGACTCTCCTACGAGCAGTACTTC. The rearrangement links TRBV7-2 to TRBJ2-7; weak D call: TRBD1 (7 bases). CDR1 is SGHTA, CDR2 FQGNSA, per germline. The CDR3 extends over 14 amino acids. Trimming removed 7 bases from V and 0 bases from J, with 13 bases in between.

The CDR3 nucleotides are TGCAGTGCTACGGATTATGGCTACACCTTC. This sequence encodes CSATDYGYTF. The chain recombines TRBV20-1 with TRBJ1-2, with D unresolved. This CDR3 contains 10 residues. Germline V gene lookup returns CDR1 DFQATT and CDR2 SNEGSKA (reference sequence). The V end was cut by 4 bases, the J end by 5 bases, with 5 bases between.

The chain's CDR3 is CASSQDTGRNTKAFF. The CDR3 coding sequence is TGCGCCAGCAGCCAAGACACCGGGAGAAACACCAAAGCTTTCTTT. The V and J genes are TRBV4-1 and TRBJ1-1; D uncertain. The germline V gene has CDR1 MGHRA and CDR2 YSYEKL. The CDR3 loop spans 15 amino acids. V was pared by 0 bases and J by 9 bases, with 17 bases between.

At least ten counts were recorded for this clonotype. CDR3 loop: CASSQGGATSGNTIYF. Here the CDR3 DNA reads TGTGCCAGCAGTCAAGGCGGCGCGACTTCTGGAAACACCATATATTTT. The chain combines TRBV7-3 with TRBJ1-3, with D hard to call. V dropped 6 bases and J dropped 1 base, with 16 bases sitting between them. CDR1 SGHTA and CDR2 FQGTGA come from the germline V gene. This CDR3 has 16 residues.

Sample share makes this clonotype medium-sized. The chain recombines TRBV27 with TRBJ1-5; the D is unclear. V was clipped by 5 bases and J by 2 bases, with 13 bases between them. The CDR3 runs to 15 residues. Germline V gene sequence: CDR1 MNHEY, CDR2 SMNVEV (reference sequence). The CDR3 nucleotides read TGTGCCAGCAGTCCCGGGAGTCGGGGCAATCAGCCCCAGCATTTT. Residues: CASSPGSRGNQPQHF.

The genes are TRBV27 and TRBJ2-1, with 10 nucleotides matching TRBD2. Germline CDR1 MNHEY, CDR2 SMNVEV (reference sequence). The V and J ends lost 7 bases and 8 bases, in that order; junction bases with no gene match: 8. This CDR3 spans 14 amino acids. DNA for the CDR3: TGTGCCAGCAAAAGCGGGAGGGCAAGGTATGAGCAGTTCTTC. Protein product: CASKSGRARYEQFF.

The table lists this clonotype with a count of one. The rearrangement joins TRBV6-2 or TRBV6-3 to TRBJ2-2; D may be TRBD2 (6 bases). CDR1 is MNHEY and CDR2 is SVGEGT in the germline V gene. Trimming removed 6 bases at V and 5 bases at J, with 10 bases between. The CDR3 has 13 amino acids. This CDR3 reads CASRTRGTGELFF. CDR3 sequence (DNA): TGTGCCAGCAGAACCCGGGGGACCGGGGAGCTGTTTTTT.

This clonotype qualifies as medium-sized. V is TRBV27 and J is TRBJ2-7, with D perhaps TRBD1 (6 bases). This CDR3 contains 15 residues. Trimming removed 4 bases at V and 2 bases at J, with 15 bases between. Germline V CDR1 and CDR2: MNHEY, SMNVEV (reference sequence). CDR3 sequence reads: CASSSKLGGPYEQYF. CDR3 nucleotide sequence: TGTGCCAGCAGTTCGAAACTTGGGGGCCCCTACGAGCAGTACTTC.

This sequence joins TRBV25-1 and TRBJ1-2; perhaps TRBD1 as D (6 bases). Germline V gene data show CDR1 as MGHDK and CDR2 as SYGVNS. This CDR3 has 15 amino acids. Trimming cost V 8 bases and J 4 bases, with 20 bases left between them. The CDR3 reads CASLGPRGVGYGYTF. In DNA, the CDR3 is TGTGCCAGCTTGGGGCCGAGGGGGGTAGGCTATGGCTACACCTTC.

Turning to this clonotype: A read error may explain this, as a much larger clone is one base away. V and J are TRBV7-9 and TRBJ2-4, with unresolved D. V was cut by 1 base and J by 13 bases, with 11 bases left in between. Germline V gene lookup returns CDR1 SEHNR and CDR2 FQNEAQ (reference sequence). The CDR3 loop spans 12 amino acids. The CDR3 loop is CASSLDLSTQYF. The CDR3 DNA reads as TGTGCCAGCAGCTTAGATCTTTCCACGCAGTACTTC.

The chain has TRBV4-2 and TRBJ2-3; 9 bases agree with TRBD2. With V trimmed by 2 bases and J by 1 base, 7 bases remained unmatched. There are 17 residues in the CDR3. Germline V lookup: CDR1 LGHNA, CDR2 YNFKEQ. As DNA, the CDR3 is TGTGCCAGCAGCCAATTGACTAGCGGAGCCCGCACAGATACGCAGTATTTT. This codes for CASSQLTSGARTDTQYF.

The CDR3 spells CSARDIGTDYSYEQYF. The CDR3, as DNA: TGCAGTGCTAGAGATATTGGGACGGATTATTCCTACGAGCAGTACTTC. The chain employs TRBV20-1 and TRBJ2-7, with D perhaps assigned TRBD1 or TRBD2 (5 bases each). This CDR3 region has 16 residues. With 0 bases removed from V and 1 base from J, the gap between germline ends came to 16 bases. Germline CDR1 is DFQATT and CDR2 is SNEGSKA (reference sequence).

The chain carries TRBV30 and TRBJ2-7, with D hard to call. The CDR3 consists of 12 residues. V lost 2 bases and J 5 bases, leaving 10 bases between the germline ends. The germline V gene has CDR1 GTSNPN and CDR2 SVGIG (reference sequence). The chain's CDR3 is CAWSWWSDEQYF. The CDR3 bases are TGTGCCTGGAGTTGGTGGTCCGACGAGCAGTACTTC.

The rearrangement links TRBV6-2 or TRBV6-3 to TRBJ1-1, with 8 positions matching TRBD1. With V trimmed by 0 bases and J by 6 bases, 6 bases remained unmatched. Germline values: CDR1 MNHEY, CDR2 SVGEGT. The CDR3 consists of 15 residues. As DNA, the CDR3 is TGTGCCAGCAGTTACTCGAGGACAGGGTTGCCTGAAGCTTTCTTT. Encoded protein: CASSYSRTGLPEAFF.